This T cell receptor (beta chain) emerged from a study of blood T cells in healthy people across ages. Total RNA amounts of at least 6 micrograms were extracted per sample. A second PCR, run for roughly 7 to 11 cycles, used a sample-barcoded 5' primer plus a J-beta primer mix. TCRdb itself ran the 5' RACE reads through MiXCR, one entry per CDR3 protein. This sample has hundreds of thousands of distinct CDR3 sequences, with 47% found just once. The J segment lost 4 bases and the V segment lost 6 bases, leaving 9 bases of the junction unmatched. Germline V gene lookup returns CDR1 DFQATT and CDR2 SNEGSKA (reference sequence). The CDR3 is made up of 14 amino acids.

This chain connects TRBV20-1 to TRBJ1-5; 7 bases map to TRBD1. This clonotype originated in an elderly man in good health. Sequenced sample: blood. The CDR3 region is CSAEASGGNQPQHF. CDR3 nucleotide sequence: TGCAGTGCCGAGGCGTCAGGGGGTAATCAGCCCCAGCATTTT.